Relative to its sample, the clone carrying this T cell receptor beta chain is medium-sized. Antigen specificity is unknown. This CDR3 is built from 13 residues. V was pared by 6 bases and J by 3 bases, with 11 bases between. The V gene's germline CDR1 is LNHDA and CDR2 SQIVND (reference sequence). TRB rearrangements were amplified by multiplex PCR with BIOMED2 TRB-A/B primers. A single record per CDR3 protein comes from TCRdb applying MiXCR to the multiplex PCR reads. Of fewer than 8,000 distinct CDR3 sequences listed, 20% to 30% are singletons. The sample belongs to a study of T and B cells in COVID-19 patients. In the study overall: Peripheral blood came from COVID-19 patients with active infection or after recovery. Study conclusions and caveats: Active COVID-19 showed highly clonal TRB repertoires; recovery showed diversity and richness above healthy donors. Sorted SARS-CoV-2-responsive or tetramer+ T cells and CD4+, regulatory and CD8+ subsets were not yet sequenced. Early severe-case samples and blood from mildly ill patients during symptoms were in short supply.

Blood genomic DNA input for TRB amplification was 250-500 ng. The chain recombines TRBV19 with TRBJ1-1; D is undetermined. Sequencing used blood. The TCR originated in a human donor with active COVID-19. DNA for the CDR3: TGTGCCAGTAGGATGGAGGGCGACACTGAAGCTTTCTTT. Residues: CASRMEGDTEAFF. The complete variable domain, with remaining parts taken from reference TRBV19 and TRBJ1-1, reads DGGITQSPKYLFRKEGQNVTLSCEQNLNHDAMYWYRQDPGQGLRLIYYSQIVNDFQKGDIAEGYSVSREKKESFPLTVTSAQKNPTAFYLCASRMEGDTEAFFGQGTRLTVV.